This TCR beta chain was found in a study of shared clonotypes between healthy human individuals. This clone was recorded once. No antigen is known for it. Study conclusions and caveats: Sequencing depth was expected to affect clonotype sharing among donors.

Trimming left V 2 bases short and J 5 bases short, with 17 bases between. The CDR3 sequence is 16 residues long. The germline gives CDR1 MGHRA, CDR2 YSYEKL. Clones were sequenced by immunoSEQ multiplex PCR, and TCRdb holds only the in-frame ones, with some missing. The table shows hundreds of thousands of clones, with almost 97% occurring only once. This sequence originates from a woman aged 30 to 39 in good health. The chain recombines TRBV4-1 with TRBJ2-3, with D tentatively TRBD1 (6 bases). Sequencing input: naive CD4+ T cells sorted from blood. The subset: CD45RA+ positively selected. CDR3 nucleotide sequence: TGCGCCAGCAGCCAACCACGAACCTTCAGGGGAGATACGCAGTATTTT. This codes for CASSQPRTFRGDTQYF.